This record looks at one T cell receptor (beta chain) sequence and its context. Under the authors' procedure: From reference gene primer amplification, estimates of nucleated cell counts were derived. Using immunoSEQ multiplex PCR, the repertoire was profiled, and TCRdb retains in-frame clones only, with some absent. That table is the source of V, J and clone size, and D and trimming were worked out from the DNA. The sample yields nearly 350,000 clones, around 90% seen once. This entry belongs to a study of blood T cell repertoires in COVID-19. About the study: The United States, Italy and Spain supplied acute and convalescent COVID-19 samples. T cells, B-cell-depleted T cells, or PBMCs supplied cDNA or gDNA.

The material sequenced was peripheral blood. The TCR comes from a woman aged 18-29 years who had recovered from COVID-19.

CDR3 loop: CASSLVRDEQFF. The CDR3 nucleotides read TGTGCCAGCAGTTTAGTTCGCGATGAGCAGTTCTTC. This rearrangement joins TRBV12-3 or TRBV12-4 to TRBJ2-1, with D hard to call. V lost 1 base, J lost 8 bases, and 6 bases lay in between. The CDR3 contains 12 residues.